This TCR beta chain appears in the sequencing data of a study of graft-versus-host responses after intestinal transplantation (dated by TCRdb to the early 2020s). Describing the broader study: The transplants that recipients got were multivisceral, liver-intestinal, or isolated intestinal. A peak of at least 4% donor T cells among recipient peripheral blood mononuclear cells was the definition used for donor T cell macrochimerism. All recipients received anti-thymocyte globulin induction followed by maintenance tacrolimus and steroids for roughly three years. Bulk TCR-beta CDR3 sequencing was used to track graft-versus-host and host-versus-graft alloreactive T cell clones in the graft, circulation and bone marrow after intestinal transplantation. The cohort enrolled under 25 intestinal transplant recipients including one retransplant, and a few patients lacking pretransplant specimens were excluded. To identify alloreactive clones, pre-transplant mixed lymphocyte reaction products were sequenced and then compared with unstimulated pre-transplant donor and recipient T cells. Samples from three later patients were sequenced in-house on an Illumina MiSeq with MiXCR processing rather than by the commercial service. On the study overall, not on this receptor specifically: The conclusions were limited by the relatively low number and heterogeneity of the intestinal transplant patients. Early after transplant, peak levels of circulating GvH clones were associated with declines in HvG clones. GvH clones were detected in recipient bone marrow, and some of these GvH clones were observed earlier in ileal mucosa or blood, consistent with an intestinal mucosal origin. Patients with donor T cell macrochimerism had high GvH to HvG T cell clonal ratios in their allografts.

Bone marrow was aspirated after transplant from the posterior iliac crest or another site chosen by the physician. About this clone: Its binding antigen is unknown. No base-level quality is on record; no much larger clone is a single base apart.

The receptor library was made with the immunoSEQ multiplex PCR assay. Adaptive Biotechnologies carried out high-throughput TCR-beta CDR3 sequencing of genomic DNA for most patients. Per the authors' processing: TCR sequencing data were retrieved from Adaptive's ImmunoSEQ software for some 19 patients, whereas a few other patients were processed with MiXCR and VDJtools. CDR3 nucleotide sequences shared by donor and recipient were removed because the origin of these sequences could not be assigned. Alloreactive clones required at least 2-fold expansion over unstimulated cells and minimum CFSE-low frequency of 0.002% (template counts) or 0.001% (read counts). A clone was considered mappable if detected in the sequenced pre-transplant spleen, lymph node, or MLR CFSE-low populations of the donor or recipient. The cumulative frequency of alloreactive clones was calculated as a percentage of all sequences, weighted by copy number. TCRdb stores this immuneACCESS table with in-frame sequences only. Part of the clones is absent; in the studies checked, under half of the shortfall reflects unresolved V genes, and no reason is known for the rest. The V and J calls and clone size were taken over from that table, and D and trimming were inferred from the DNA. This sample has roughly 14,000 clones in its table, and more than 70% of those were observed once. The biggest ten clones account for around 6.1% of the sample.

The sequencing used bone marrow, collected approximately 120 days after intestinal transplantation. This TCR derives from a human patient who received an intestinal transplant, so some T cells may come from the graft donor.

The bases read TGTGCCACCAGCAGAAATCCCGGGACTAGCGGGGAGCAGTACTTC. Translated, this is CATSRNPGTSGEQYF. The receptor chain draws on TRBV15 and TRBJ2-7; a stretch of 12 junction bases matches TRBD2. Reading from cysteine to phenylalanine, the CDR3 counts 15 amino acids. The only DNA kept is the CDR3, 45 bases in frame from the first base. Sequences LNHNV (CDR1) and YYDKDF (CDR2) are obtained from the germline V gene (reference sequence). Trimming leaves V shorter by 2 bases and J shorter by 7 bases, with the junction holding 6 bases beyond the gene matches. The CDR3 plus the reference TRBV15 and TRBJ2-7 genes for the other parts give the full variable domain: DAMVIQNPRYQVTQFGKPVTLSCSQTLNHNVMYWYQQKSSQAPKLLFHYYDKDFNNEADTPDNFQSRRPNTSFCFLDIRSPGLGDTAMYLCATSRNPGTSGEQYFGPGTRLTVT.